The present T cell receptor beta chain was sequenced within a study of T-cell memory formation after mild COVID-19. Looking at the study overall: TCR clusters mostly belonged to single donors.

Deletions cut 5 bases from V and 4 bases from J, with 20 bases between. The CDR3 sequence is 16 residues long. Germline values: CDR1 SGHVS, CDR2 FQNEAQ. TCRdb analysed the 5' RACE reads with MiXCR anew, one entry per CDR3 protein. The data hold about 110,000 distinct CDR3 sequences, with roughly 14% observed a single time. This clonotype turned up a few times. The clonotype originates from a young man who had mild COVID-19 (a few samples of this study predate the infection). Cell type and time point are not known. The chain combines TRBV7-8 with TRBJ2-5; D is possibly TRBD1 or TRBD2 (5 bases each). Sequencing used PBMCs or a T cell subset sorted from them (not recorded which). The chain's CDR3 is CASSGKNMGVGETQYF. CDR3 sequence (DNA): TGTGCCAGCAGCGGAAAGAATATGGGGGTGGGAGAGACCCAGTACTTC.